This TCR beta chain was captured by sequencing in a study of blood T cell repertoires in COVID-19. The CDR3 is made up of 13 amino acids. Germline V gives CDR1 MNHEY, CDR2 SVGAGI. The V and J ends lost 6 bases and 7 bases, in that order; junction bases with no gene match: 4. Per the original data handling: It was from reference gene primer amplification that nucleated cell counts were estimated. Data came from immunoSEQ multiplex PCR; TCRdb stores just in-frame clones and leaves some out. Clone size and V and J calls were adopted from that table, with D and trimming inferred from the DNA. The table has fewer than 300,000 clones, 80% to 95% seen once.

J is TRBJ2-1 and V is TRBV6-5; 9 nucleotides align to TRBD1. Sequencing used PBMCs or T cells enriched from blood (not recorded which). The clonotype was recovered from a woman in her 30s who had recovered from COVID-19. CDR3 nucleotide sequence: TGTGCCAGCAGCCGGGGACAGGGTAATGAGCAGTTCTTC. Its translation: CASSRGQGNEQFF.